This T cell receptor (beta chain) was sequenced during a study of technical replicates of blood from several donors. The data were produced by immunoSEQ multiplex PCR, yet TCRdb's version contains in-frame clones alone and is incomplete. This table has over 70,000 clones, just over 95% appearing once. Germline V gene lookup returns CDR1 MDHEN and CDR2 SYDVKM. The V segment lost 5 bases and the J segment 2 bases; nucleotides outside the gene matches: 9. The length of the CDR3 is 15 residues. The J gene is TRBJ2-7, the V gene TRBV28; 7 bases align to TRBD1. The origin of this receptor is a human donor in good health. Sample: T cells isolated from PBMCs. CDR3: CASSLGDRQTYEQYF. The CDR3, as DNA: TGTGCCAGCAGTCTAGGGGACAGACAAACCTACGAGCAGTACTTC. Drawing the rest from reference TRBV28 and TRBJ2-7, the complete variable domain is DVKVTQSSRYLVKRTGEKVFLECVQDMDHENMFWYRQDPGLGLRLIYFSYDVKMKEKGDIPEGYSVSREKKERFSLILESASTNQTSMYLCASSLGDRQTYEQYFGPGTRLTVT.